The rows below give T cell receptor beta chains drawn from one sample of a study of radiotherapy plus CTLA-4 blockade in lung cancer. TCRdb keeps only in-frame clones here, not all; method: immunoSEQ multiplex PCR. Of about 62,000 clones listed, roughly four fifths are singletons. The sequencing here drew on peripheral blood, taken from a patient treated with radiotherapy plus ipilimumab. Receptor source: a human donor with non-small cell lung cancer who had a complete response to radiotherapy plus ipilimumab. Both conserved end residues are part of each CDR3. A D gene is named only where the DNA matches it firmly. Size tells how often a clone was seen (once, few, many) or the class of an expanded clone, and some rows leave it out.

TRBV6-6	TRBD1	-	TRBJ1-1	TGTGCCAGCAGTTACTCGCGGGACAGGGGTTTAGCAGCTTTCTTT	CASSYSRDRGLAAFF
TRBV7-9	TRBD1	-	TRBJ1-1	TGTGCCAGCAGCTCACCAGACAGGGAGGTCCGCACTGAAGCTTTCTTT	CASSSPDREVRTEAFF
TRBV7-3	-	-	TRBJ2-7	TGTGCCAGCAGCTTAGGGCCCGGGAGCGCCTACGGGCAGTACTTC	CASSLGPGSAYGQYF
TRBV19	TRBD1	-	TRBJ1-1	TGTGCCAGTACAGACAGGGGGCGAGGCACTGAAGCTTTCTTT	CASTDRGRGTEAFF
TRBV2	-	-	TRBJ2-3	TGTGCCAGCAAAGGGGTACAGAGCACAGATACGCAGTATTTT	CASKGVQSTDTQYF
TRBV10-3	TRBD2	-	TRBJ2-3	TGTGCCATCAGTGATAGAGCGGGGGTCACAGATACGCAGTATTTT	CAISDRAGVTDTQYF
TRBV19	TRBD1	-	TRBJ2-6	TGTGCCAGTAGTCCAGGACAGGGGAGTTCTGGGGCCAACGTCCTGACTTTC	CASSPGQGSSGANVLTF
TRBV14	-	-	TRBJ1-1	TGTGCCAGCAGCCAAGATCTGGGAGTTATGAACACTGAAGCTTTCTTT	CASSQDLGVMNTEAFF
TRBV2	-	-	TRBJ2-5	TGTGCCAGAGGAAATGGGGGGGCGGGGGAGACCCAGTACTTC	CARGNGGAGETQYF
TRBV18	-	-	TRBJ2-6	TGTGCCAGCTCAAAGCCACAGGGAGCTGGGGCCAACGTCCTGACTTTC	CASSKPQGAGANVLTF
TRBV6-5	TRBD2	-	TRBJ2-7	TGTGCCAGCAGCTGGACTAGGGGCGAGCAGTACTTC	CASSWTRGEQYF
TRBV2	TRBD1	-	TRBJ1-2	TGTGCCAGCAGGACAGGGGGCTCTGGCTACACCTTC	CASRTGGSGYTF
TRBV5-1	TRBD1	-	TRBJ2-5	TGCGCCAGCAGTTCTCAGACAGGGGGCGGGGAGACCCAGTACTTC	CASSSQTGGGETQYF
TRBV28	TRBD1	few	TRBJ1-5	TGTGCCAGCAGTGCACAGGGGACACATCAGCCCCAGCATTTT	CASSAQGTHQPQHF
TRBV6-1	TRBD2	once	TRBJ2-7	TGTGCCAGCAGTGAGGGTCTAGCGGGGACGGACCAACTCTACGAGCAGTACTTC	CASSEGLAGTDQLYEQYF
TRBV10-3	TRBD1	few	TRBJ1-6	TGTGCCATCAGTGGGGGACAGAGTTCACCCCTCCACTTT	CAISGGQSSPLHF
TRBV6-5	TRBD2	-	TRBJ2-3	TGTGCCAGCAGTTATCTAGCGGGGGACCTCACAGATACGCAGTATTTT	CASSYLAGDLTDTQYF
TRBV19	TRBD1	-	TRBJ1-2	TGTGCCAGCACAATAGGGGGCAAGTCGGACTATGGCTACACCTTC	CASTIGGKSDYGYTF
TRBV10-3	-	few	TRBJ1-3	TGTGCCATCAGTGAGTCCCCAACAGGCACCATATATTTT	CAISESPTGTIYF
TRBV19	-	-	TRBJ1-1	TGTGCCAGTAGGTCGCCAACCATGAACACCGAAGCTTTCTTT	CASRSPTMNTEAFF
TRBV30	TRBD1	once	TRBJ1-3	TGTGCCTTGACGACAGGGTCTGGAAACACCATATATTTT	CALTTGSGNTIYF
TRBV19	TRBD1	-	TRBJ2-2	TGTGCCAGTACTATGCAGGGGGTGGTCGGGGAGCTGTTTTTT	CASTMQGVVGELFF
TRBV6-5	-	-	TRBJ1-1	TGTACCAGCAGTTACGGCCCTTCCGGGGTCAGTAGAGCTTTCTTT	CTSSYGPSGVSRAFF
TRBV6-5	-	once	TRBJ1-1	TGTGCCAGCGCCGGACAGACGAACACTGAAGCTTTCTTT	CASAGQTNTEAFF
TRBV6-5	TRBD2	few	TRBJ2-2	TGTGCCAGCAGTTACTCGCGGGAGCCGACCGGGGAGCTGTTTTTT	CASSYSREPTGELFF
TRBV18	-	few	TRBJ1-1	TGTGCCAGCGGACCCGGGGGGATCACTGAAGCTTTCTTT	CASGPGGITEAFF
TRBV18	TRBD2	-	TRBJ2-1	TGTGCCAGCTCACCACCCCAGCGGGGAGCCTACAATGAGCAGTTCTTC	CASSPPQRGAYNEQFF
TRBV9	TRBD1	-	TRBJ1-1	TGTGCCAGCAGCGGTGGGGACAGGGGAACTGAAGCTTTCTTT	CASSGGDRGTEAFF
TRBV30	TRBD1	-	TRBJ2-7	TGTGCCTGGAGTAGGGGACAGGGCTACGAGCAGTACTTC	CAWSRGQGYEQYF
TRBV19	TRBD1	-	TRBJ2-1	TGTGCCAGTAGTATCCAGGGGGCGTCCTACAATGAGCAGTTCTTC	CASSIQGASYNEQFF
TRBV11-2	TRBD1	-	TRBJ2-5	TGTGCCAGCAGCCAAAGGACAGGGCCATTTGAGACCCAGTACTTC	CASSQRTGPFETQYF
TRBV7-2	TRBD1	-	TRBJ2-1	TGTGCCAGCAGCCTCCAGGGGGCTCGGAATGAGCAGTTCTTC	CASSLQGARNEQFF
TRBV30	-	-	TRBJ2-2	TGTGCCTGGAGGAAACAGGGCCTTGGGAACACCGGGGAGCTGTTTTTT	CAWRKQGLGNTGELFF
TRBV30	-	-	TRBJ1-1	TGTGCCTGGAGTCCTTCTTGGAGCGAGAACACTGAAGCTTTCTTT	CAWSPSWSENTEAFF
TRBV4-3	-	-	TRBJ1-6	TGCGCCAGCAGCCAAGATTCGGGAAGAAATTCACCCCTCCACTTT	CASSQDSGRNSPLHF
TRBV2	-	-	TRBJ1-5	TGTGCCAGCAGTGAATCACAGGAGATCCAGCCCCAGCATTTT	CASSESQEIQPQHF
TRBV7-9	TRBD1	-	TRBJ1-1	TGTGCCAGCAGCTCCACAGGGGGCAGGAACACTGAAGCTTTCTTT	CASSSTGGRNTEAFF
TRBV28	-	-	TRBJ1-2	TGTGCCAGCAGGCGAGCTAACTATGGCTACACCTTC	CASRRANYGYTF